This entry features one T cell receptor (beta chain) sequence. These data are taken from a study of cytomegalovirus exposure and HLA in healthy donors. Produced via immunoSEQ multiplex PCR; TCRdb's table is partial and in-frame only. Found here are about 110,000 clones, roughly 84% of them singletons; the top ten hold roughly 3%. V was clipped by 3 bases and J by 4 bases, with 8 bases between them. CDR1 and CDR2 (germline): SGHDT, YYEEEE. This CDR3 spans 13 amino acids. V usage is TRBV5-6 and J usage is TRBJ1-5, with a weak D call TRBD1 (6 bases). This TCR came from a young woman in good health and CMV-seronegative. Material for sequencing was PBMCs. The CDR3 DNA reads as TGTGCCAGCAGCTCGGACAGAAATCAGCCCCAGCATTTT. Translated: CASSSDRNQPQHF.